This T cell receptor (beta chain) was found in a study of T cells in women clearing cervical HPV infection. At the level of the study: Case blood was drawn when the lesion was first found; control blood after infection became undetectable.

HPV was found by MY09/MY11 PCR and dot-blot genotyping. Average input was approximately 1,200 ng genomic DNA for immunoSEQ TCR beta CDR3 amplification. The protocol was immunoSEQ multiplex PCR, while the TCRdb copy is restricted to in-frame clones and leaves out a portion. Its listing shows about 39,000 clones. As concerns this clone: The sequence runs out 3 residues before the end of the CDR3; the remainder is reconstructed from the germline J gene.

The germline gives CDR1 SGHRS, CDR2 YFSETQ. This CDR3 has 15 residues. V gave up 1 base and J gave up 2 bases; unmatched junction bases: 3. Sequenced material: blood buffy coat. This receptor was obtained from a woman aged 18 to 69 with a cervical HPV16 infection that either progressed to CIN3+ or cleared (not recorded which). V and J are TRBV5-1 and TRBJ2-3; 8 bases fit TRBD2. CDR3 DNA, as far as it was read: TGCGCCAGCAGCTTGAGCGGGAGAAACACAGATACG. Its translation is CASSLSGRNTDT. The entire CDR3 protein is CASSLSGRNTDTQYF.